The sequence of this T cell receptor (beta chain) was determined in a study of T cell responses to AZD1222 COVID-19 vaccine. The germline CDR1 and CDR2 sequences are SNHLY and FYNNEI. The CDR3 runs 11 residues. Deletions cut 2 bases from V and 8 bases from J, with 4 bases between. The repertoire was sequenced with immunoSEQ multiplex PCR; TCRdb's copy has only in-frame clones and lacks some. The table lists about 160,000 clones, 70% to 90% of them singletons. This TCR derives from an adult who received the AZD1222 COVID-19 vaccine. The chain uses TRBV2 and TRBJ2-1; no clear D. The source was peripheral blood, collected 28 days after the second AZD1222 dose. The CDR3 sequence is CASSEYHEQFF. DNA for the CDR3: TGTGCCAGCAGTGAATACCATGAGCAGTTCTTC. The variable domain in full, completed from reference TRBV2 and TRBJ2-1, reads EPEVTQTPSHQVTQMGQEVILRCVPISNHLYFYWYRQILGQKVEFLVSFYNNEISEKSEIFDDQFSVERPDGSNFTLKIRSTKLEDSAMYFCASSEYHEQFFGPGTRLTVL.